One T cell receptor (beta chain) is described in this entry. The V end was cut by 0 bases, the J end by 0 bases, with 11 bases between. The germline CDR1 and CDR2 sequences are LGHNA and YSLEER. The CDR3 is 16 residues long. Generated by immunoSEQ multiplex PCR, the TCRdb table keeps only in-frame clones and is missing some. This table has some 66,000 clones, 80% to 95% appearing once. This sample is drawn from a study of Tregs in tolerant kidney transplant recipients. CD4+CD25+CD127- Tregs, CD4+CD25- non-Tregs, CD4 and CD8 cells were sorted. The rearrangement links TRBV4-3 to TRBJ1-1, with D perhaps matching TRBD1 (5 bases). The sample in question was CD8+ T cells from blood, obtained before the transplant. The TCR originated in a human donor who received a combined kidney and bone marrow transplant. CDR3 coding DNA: TGCGCCAGCAGCCAAGACAGGGTGGGGATGAACACTGAAGCTTTCTTT. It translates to CASSQDRVGMNTEAFF.